One sample yielded the 14 T cell receptor beta chains listed below, sequenced in a study of control samples from healthy donors and cancer patients. Profiling relied on immunoSEQ multiplex PCR, and the TCRdb table lists in-frame clones only, not all of them. The sample consists of about 180,000 clones, around 89% of them appearing once. Sequencing was carried out using blood. These receptors originate from a woman in her 50s in good health.

The rearrangement links TRBV15 to TRBJ1-2, with D unclear. Germline CDR1 and CDR2: LNHNV and YYDKDF (reference sequence). V was pared by 8 bases and J by 6 bases, with 10 bases between. The CDR3 totals 11 residues. CDR3 in amino acids: CATEGPDGYTF. DNA of the CDR3: TGTGCCACCGAAGGCCCCGATGGCTACACCTTC.

The chain links TRBV28 to TRBJ1-1; D call uncertain. Looked up from germline, CDR1 is MDHEN and CDR2 is SYDVKM. This CDR3 region has 12 residues. Trimming left V 11 bases short and J 3 bases short, with 13 bases between. The CDR3 reads CASKDPDTEAFF. DNA for the CDR3: TGTGCCTCAAAGGACCCGGACACTGAAGCTTTCTTT.

The chain combines TRBV30 with TRBJ1-1; D is undetermined. The CDR3 loop spans 13 amino acids. V shed 1 base and J shed 4 bases, with 10 bases lying between them. Germline V lookup: CDR1 GTSNPN, CDR2 SVGIG (reference sequence). CDR3 residues: CAWSAGLGTEAFF. CDR3 sequence (DNA): TGTGCCTGGAGTGCCGGGCTAGGCACTGAAGCTTTCTTT.

The chain combines TRBV4-1 with TRBJ1-4; no reliable D call. Trimming left V 1 base short and J 4 bases short, with 10 bases between. This CDR3 spans 15 amino acids. The germline V gene encodes CDR1 MGHRA and CDR2 YSYEKL. The CDR3 region is CASSQVERRNEKLFF. CDR3 nucleotide sequence: TGCGCCAGCAGCCAAGTTGAACGGCGTAATGAAAAACTGTTTTTT.

The rearrangement uses TRBV6-6 and TRBJ1-1; no clear D. The CDR3 totals 13 residues. V lost 2 bases and J lost 4, with 8 bases in between. The germline CDR1 and CDR2 sequences are MNHNY and SVGAGI (reference sequence). CDR3 nucleotide sequence: TGTGCCAGCAGTTACCGGTTCGGCACTGAAGCTTTCTTT. Protein product: CASSYRFGTEAFF.

The gene calls are TRBV24-1 and TRBJ1-5, with a possible D match to TRBD1 (5 bases). Germline CDR1 reads KGHDR; CDR2 reads SFDVKD. V shed 3 bases and J shed 3 bases, with 14 bases lying between them. The CDR3 runs 16 residues. Written as DNA, the CDR3 is TGTGCCACCAGTGATCGGTCCAGAGGGGACAATCAGCCCCAGCATTTT. This gives the protein CATSDRSRGDNQPQHF.

The chain links TRBV6-2 or TRBV6-3 to TRBJ1-5; D perhaps matches TRBD1 (5 bases). Per germline, CDR1 MNHEY and CDR2 SVGEGT. The CDR3 runs to 15 residues. Trimming shortened V by 0 bases and J by 3 bases, and 9 bases separated the two germline ends. The CDR3 bases are TGTGCCAGCAGTTACTCAGCAGGGTTCAATCAGCCCCAGCATTTT. Translating gives CASSYSAGFNQPQHF.

DNA of the CDR3: TGTGCCAGCAGCATGACAGGTCTCAATCAGCCCCAGCATTTT. This translates into CASSMTGLNQPQHF. V usage is TRBV3-1 (or the pseudogene TRBV3-2) and J usage is TRBJ1-5, with D possibly matching TRBD1 (6 bases). Trimming pared 5 bases from V and 3 bases from J, leaving 11 bases between. The V gene's germline CDR1 is LGHDT and CDR2 YNNKEL (reference sequence). This CDR3 is built from 14 residues.

The rearrangement links TRBV27 to TRBJ1-6; D possibly corresponds to TRBD1 (6 bases). This CDR3 is 12 amino acids long. V dropped 3 bases and J dropped 12 bases, with 9 bases sitting between them. Germline CDR1 and CDR2: MNHEY and SMNVEV (reference sequence). Here the CDR3 DNA reads TGTGCCAGCAGTTTCTCACAGGGACCCCTCCACTTT. Amino acids: CASSFSQGPLHF.

The genes are TRBV29-1 and TRBJ2-7; 7 bases match TRBD2. Losses at the gene ends were 6 bases for V and 0 bases for J; bases not matched to a gene: 14. The CDR3 has 16 amino acids. Germline loops: CDR1 SQVTM, CDR2 ANQGSEA. CDR3 DNA sequence: TGCAGCGTGGTCGACCTTATCCTAGCGGACTCCTACGAGCAGTACTTC. Amino acid sequence: CSVVDLILADSYEQYF.

This chain links TRBV6-1 with TRBJ2-2; 8 positions match TRBD1. Trimming removed 2 bases from V and 2 bases from J; junction bases left unmatched: 13. Germline values: CDR1 MNHNS, CDR2 SASEGT. The CDR3 runs 19 residues. The DNA for the CDR3 is TGTGCCAGCAGTGAAAGGGGGGACAGGATAACCTTCAACACCGGGGAGCTGTTTTTT. It translates to CASSERGDRITFNTGELFF.

This chain connects TRBV9 to TRBJ1-2; 9 bases fit TRBD1. The CDR3 sequence is 14 residues long. Germline CDR1 reads SGDLS; CDR2 reads YYNGEE. Germline trimming cut 0 bases from V and 7 bases from J; bases unmatched to any gene: 4. The CDR3 DNA sequence: TGTGCCAGCAGCGTAGTGGGGGACAGGGTTGGCTACACCTTC. Translation: CASSVVGDRVGYTF. The whole variable domain, remainder taken from reference TRBV9 and TRBJ1-2, is DSGVTQTPKHLITATGQRVTLRCSPRSGDLSVYWYQQSLDQGLQFLIQYYNGEERAKGNILERFSAQQFPDLHSELNLSSLELGDSALYFCASSVVGDRVGYTFGSGTRLTVV.

The chain carries TRBV3-1 (or the pseudogene TRBV3-2) and TRBJ2-1; TRBD2 matches at 14 bases. The junction had 12 bases not matched to a gene; V was cut back by 5 bases and J by 6 bases. The CDR3 sequence is 18 residues long. The germline CDR1 and CDR2 sequences are LGHDT and YNNKEL (reference sequence). The CDR3 region has the DNA TGTGCCAGCAGCGGACTAGCGGGGGGACTTCGAAACCTCAATGAGCAGTTCTTC. Translation: CASSGLAGGLRNLNEQFF.

The V and J genes are TRBV11-3 and TRBJ2-2, with 12 bases that match TRBD2. CDR1 and CDR2 (germline): SGHNT, YENEEA. The CDR3 consists of 18 residues. V gave up 0 bases and J gave up 5 bases; unmatched junction bases: 7. CDR3 region: CASSLELAGGRTTGELFF. In DNA, the CDR3 is TGTGCCAGCAGCTTAGAACTAGCGGGGGGCAGAACAACCGGGGAGCTGTTTTTT.